The 6 T cell receptor beta chains given below trace back to one sample, sequenced in a study of siplizumab effects on memory and regulatory T cells. Cells that made up the mixed lymphocyte reaction were cocultured at 37°C for about six days. The antigens of these receptors remain unknown. This table comes from immunoSEQ multiplex PCR, and its TCRdb copy is limited to in-frame clones, with some not included. The top ten clones hold 3% to 5% of a sample with a few thousand clones, 45% to 55% of them seen once. Material: CFSE-low (dividing) CD4+ T cells sorted from an allogeneic mixed lymphocyte reaction. The receptors originated from a human donor in good health; the cells came from an allogeneic mixed lymphocyte reaction. Some clones in this sample may be carry-over from other donors' samples.

In its sample, this clone was seen a few times. For the CDR3, the DNA is TGCGCCAGCAGCTTGGCCTCAGGACTAGCGGGAGTCTACGAGCAGTACTTC. Its protein product is CASSLASGLAGVYEQYF. The chain couples TRBV5-1 to TRBJ2-7; 13 nucleotides match TRBD2. V shed 0 bases and J 3 bases; nucleotides not matched to a gene: 6. Per the germline V gene, CDR1 is SGHRS and CDR2 is YFSETQ. CDR3 length: 17 amino acids.

The chain is built from TRBV6-6 and TRBJ2-2, with D uncertain. This CDR3 is 15 amino acids long. Trimming shortened V by 0 bases and J by 5 bases, and 10 bases separated the two germline ends. Germline CDR1 reads MNHNY; CDR2 reads SVGAGI (reference sequence). The chain's CDR3 is CASSYSILGTGELFF. The CDR3 nucleotides read TGTGCCAGCAGTTACTCGATTTTGGGAACCGGGGAGCTGTTTTTT.

The sample holds a few counts of this clone. The chain joins TRBV6-5 to TRBJ1-5; D is undetermined. The germline gives CDR1 MNHEY, CDR2 SVGAGI. The length of the CDR3 is 16 residues. The V end lost 0 bases, the J end lost 2 bases, and 11 bases lay between the germline ends. The CDR3 DNA reads as TGTGCCAGCAGTTACTCGAGTCCTGGGGGCAATCAGCCCCAGCATTTT. It yields the protein CASSYSSPGGNQPQHF.

The table lists this clone with a few counts. This chain links TRBV7-2 with TRBJ2-3, with TRBD1 matching over 8 bases. V lost 5 bases, J lost 2 bases, and 6 bases stayed unmatched. The CDR3 is 15 residues long. Germline CDR1 and CDR2: SGHTA and FQGNSA. The CDR3 sequence is CASSLRGLFTDTQYF. The DNA for the CDR3 is TGTGCCAGCAGCCTCAGGGGGCTATTCACAGATACGCAGTATTTT.

This clone was seen more than once but under ten times. The V gene is TRBV6-5, the J gene TRBJ2-7; D is ambiguous. V gave up 4 bases and J gave up 3 bases, with 10 bases separating them. CDR3 length: 13 residues. Germline CDR1 reads MNHEY; CDR2 reads SVGAGI. For the CDR3, the DNA is TGTGCCAGCAGTTCCCCATCAGTCTACGAGCAGTACTTC. This translates into CASSSPSVYEQYF.

The CDR3 DNA follows: TGTGCCAGTAGTTACGGACAGGGGACCTACGAGCAGTACTTC. Residues: CASSYGQGTYEQYF. V is TRBV19 and J is TRBJ2-7, with TRBD1 identical over 9 bases. V dropped 5 bases and J dropped 2; count of bases not matched to a gene: 4. Per the germline V gene, CDR1 is LNHDA and CDR2 is SQIVND (reference sequence). The CDR3 is 14 residues long.